What follows describes a single T cell receptor (beta chain). The data were obtained in a study of blood T cell repertoires in COVID-19. Background on the study: Samples representing acute and convalescent COVID-19 were sourced from the United States, Italy and Spain. T cells, B-cell-depleted T cells, or PBMCs supplied cDNA or gDNA.

Trimming cost V 6 bases and J 2 bases; bases outside gene matches: 5. CDR3 length: 14 residues. Per germline, CDR1 SQVTM and CDR2 ANQGSEA. Clones were read by immunoSEQ multiplex PCR, and TCRdb kept only the in-frame ones, dropping some. Of roughly 200,000 clones listed, over 75% are singletons. This TCR came from a person between 65 and 80 years old with COVID-19, enrolled during active disease. The sequencing input was peripheral blood. The V call is TRBV29-1, the J call TRBJ2-3; TRBD2 aligns across 10 bases. CDR3 DNA sequence: TGCAGCGTCCTCACTAGCGGGACCACAGATACGCAGTATTTT. It translates to CSVLTSGTTDTQYF.